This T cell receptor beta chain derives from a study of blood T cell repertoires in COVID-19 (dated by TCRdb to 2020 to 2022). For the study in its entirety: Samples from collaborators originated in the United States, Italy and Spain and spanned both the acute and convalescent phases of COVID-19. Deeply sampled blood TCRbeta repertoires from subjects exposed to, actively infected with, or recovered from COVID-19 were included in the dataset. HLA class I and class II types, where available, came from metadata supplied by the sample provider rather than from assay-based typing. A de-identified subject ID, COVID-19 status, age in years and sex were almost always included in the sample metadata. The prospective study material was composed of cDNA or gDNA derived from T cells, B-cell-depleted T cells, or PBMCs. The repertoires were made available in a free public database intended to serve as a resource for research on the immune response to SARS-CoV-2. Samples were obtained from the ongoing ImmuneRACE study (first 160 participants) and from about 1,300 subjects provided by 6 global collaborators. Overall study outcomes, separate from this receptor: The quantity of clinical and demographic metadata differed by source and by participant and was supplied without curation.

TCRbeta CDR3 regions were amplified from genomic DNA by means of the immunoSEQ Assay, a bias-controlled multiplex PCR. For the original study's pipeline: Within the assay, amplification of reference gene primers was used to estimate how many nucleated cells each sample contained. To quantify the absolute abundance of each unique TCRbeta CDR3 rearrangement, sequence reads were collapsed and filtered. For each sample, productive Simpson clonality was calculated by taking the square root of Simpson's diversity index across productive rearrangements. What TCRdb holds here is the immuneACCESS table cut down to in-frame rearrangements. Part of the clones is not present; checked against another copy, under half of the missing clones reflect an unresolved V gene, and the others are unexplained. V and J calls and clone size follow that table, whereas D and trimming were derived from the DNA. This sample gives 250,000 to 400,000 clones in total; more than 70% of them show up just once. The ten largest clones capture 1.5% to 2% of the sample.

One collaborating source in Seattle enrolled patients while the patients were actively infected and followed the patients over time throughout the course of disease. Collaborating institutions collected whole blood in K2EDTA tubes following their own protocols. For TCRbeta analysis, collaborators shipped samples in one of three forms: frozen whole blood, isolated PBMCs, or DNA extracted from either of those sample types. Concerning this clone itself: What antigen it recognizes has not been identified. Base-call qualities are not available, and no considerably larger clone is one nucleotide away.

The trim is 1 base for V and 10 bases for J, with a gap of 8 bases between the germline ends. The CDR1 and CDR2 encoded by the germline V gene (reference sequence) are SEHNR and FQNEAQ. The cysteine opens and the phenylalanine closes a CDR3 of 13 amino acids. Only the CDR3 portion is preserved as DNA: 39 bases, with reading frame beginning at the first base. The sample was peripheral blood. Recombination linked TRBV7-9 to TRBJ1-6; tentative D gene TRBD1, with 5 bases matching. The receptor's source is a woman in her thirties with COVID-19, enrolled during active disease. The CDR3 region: CASSLGRESPLHF. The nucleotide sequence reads TGTGCCAGCAGCTTAGGCAGGGAATCACCCCTCCACTTT.